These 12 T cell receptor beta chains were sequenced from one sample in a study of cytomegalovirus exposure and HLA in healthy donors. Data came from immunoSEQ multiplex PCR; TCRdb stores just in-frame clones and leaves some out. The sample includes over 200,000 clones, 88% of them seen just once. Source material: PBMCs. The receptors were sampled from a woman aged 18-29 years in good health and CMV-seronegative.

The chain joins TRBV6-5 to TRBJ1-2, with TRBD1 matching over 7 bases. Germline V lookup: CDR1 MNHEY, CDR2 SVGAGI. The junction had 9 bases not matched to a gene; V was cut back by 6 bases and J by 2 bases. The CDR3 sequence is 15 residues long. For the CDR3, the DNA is TGTGCCAGCAGGACCAGGACAGGTACCAACTATGGCTACACCTTC. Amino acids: CASRTRTGTNYGYTF.

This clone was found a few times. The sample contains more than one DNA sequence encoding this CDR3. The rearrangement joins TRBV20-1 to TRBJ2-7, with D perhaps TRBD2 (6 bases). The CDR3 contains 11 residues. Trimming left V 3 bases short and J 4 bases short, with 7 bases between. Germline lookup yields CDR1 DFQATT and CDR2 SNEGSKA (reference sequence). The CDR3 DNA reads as TGCAGTGCTAGGGGGGGATACGAGCAGTACTTC. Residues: CSARGGYEQYF.

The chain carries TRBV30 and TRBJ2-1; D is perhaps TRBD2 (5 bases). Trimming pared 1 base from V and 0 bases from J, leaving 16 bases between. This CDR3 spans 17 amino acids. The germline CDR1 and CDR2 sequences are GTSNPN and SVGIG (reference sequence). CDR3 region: CAWSAHNGGLSYNEQFF. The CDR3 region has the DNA TGTGCCTGGAGTGCCCATAATGGCGGACTCTCCTACAATGAGCAGTTCTTC.

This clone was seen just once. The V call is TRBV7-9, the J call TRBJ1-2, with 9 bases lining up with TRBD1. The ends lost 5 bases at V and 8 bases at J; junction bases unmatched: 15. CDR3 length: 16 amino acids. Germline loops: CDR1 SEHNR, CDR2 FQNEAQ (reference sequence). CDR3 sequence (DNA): TGTGCCAGCAGCCACCTCGCGGGACAGGGACTTGACGGCTACACCTTC. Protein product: CASSHLAGQGLDGYTF.

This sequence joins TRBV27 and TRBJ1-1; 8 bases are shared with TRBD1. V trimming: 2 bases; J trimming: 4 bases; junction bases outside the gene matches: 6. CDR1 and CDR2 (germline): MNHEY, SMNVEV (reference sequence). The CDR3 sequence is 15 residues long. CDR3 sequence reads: CASSLGTGRATEAFF. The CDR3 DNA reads TGTGCCAGCAGTTTAGGGACAGGTCGGGCCACTGAAGCTTTCTTT.

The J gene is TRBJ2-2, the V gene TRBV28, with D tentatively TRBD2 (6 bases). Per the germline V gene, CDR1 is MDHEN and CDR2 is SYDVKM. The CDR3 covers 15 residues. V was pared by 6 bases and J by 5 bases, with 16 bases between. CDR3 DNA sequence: TGTGCCAGCAGCGAGTTCGGCGCGGGGACCGGGGAGCTGTTTTTT. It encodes CASSEFGAGTGELFF. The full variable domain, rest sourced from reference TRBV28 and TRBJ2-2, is DVKVTQSSRYLVKRTGEKVFLECVQDMDHENMFWYRQDPGLGLRLIYFSYDVKMKEKGDIPEGYSVSREKKERFSLILESASTNQTSMYLCASSEFGAGTGELFFGEGSRLTVL.

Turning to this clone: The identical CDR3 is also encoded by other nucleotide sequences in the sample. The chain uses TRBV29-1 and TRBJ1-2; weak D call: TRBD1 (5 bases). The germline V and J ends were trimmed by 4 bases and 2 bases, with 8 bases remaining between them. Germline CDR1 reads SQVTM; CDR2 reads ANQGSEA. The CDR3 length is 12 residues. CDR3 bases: TGCAGCGTTGGTCGGGGGAACTATGGCTACACCTTC. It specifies CSVGRGNYGYTF.

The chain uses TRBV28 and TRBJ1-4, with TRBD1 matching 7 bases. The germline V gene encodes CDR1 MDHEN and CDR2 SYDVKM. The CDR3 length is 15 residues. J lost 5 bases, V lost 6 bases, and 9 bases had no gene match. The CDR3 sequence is CASSPPGQRNEKLFF. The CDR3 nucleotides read TGTGCCAGCAGCCCCCCGGGACAGAGGAATGAAAAACTGTTTTTT.

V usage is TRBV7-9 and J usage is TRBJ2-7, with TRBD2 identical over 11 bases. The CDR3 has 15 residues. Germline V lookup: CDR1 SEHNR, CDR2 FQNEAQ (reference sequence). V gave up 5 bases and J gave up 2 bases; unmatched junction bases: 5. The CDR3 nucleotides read TGTGCCAGCAGCCCCGGACTAGCGGGTACCTACGAGCAGTACTTC. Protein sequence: CASSPGLAGTYEQYF.

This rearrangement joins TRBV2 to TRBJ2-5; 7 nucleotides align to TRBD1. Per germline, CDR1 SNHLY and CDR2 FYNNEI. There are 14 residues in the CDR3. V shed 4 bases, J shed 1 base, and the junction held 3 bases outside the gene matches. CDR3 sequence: CASSADRAQETQYF. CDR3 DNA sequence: TGTGCCAGCAGTGCCGACAGGGCCCAAGAGACCCAGTACTTC.

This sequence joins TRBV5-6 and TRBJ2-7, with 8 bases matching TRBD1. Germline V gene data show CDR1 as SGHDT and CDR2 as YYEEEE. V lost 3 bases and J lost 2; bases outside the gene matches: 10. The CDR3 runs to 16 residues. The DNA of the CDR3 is TGTGCCAGCAGCTCATTCGCCGGGACAGGCACCTACGAGCAGTACTTC. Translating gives CASSSFAGTGTYEQYF. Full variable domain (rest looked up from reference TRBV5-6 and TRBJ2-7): DAGVTQSPTHLIKTRGQQVTLRCSPKSGHDTVSWYQQALGQGPQFIFQYYEEEERQRGNFPDRFSGHQFPNYSSELNVNALLLGDSALYLCASSSFAGTGTYEQYFGPGTRLTVT.

The CDR3, as DNA: TGTGCCCTCCAACCCCATGAGACTAGCGGGACCTCCTACAATGAGCAGTTCTTC. Its translation: CALQPHETSGTSYNEQFF. The chain has TRBV30 and TRBJ2-1, with 11 bases fitting TRBD2. The CDR3 contains 18 residues. The V gene's germline CDR1 is GTSNPN and CDR2 SVGIG (reference sequence). V shed 8 bases and J 0 bases; nucleotides not matched to a gene: 15.